This T cell receptor (beta chain) appears in the sequencing data of a study of shared clonotypes between healthy human individuals (dated by TCRdb to about 2020). Background for the entire study: The cohort included a few men and a couple of women between 18 and 49 years of age. Per donor, three plates each were used for CD4 naive and CD4 memory, two for CD8 naive, and one for CD8 memory. Blood TCR repertoires of five healthy adults were deeply sequenced to estimate repertoire size and the extent of clonotype sharing between individuals. To increase sequencing depth and limit assay-specific biases, different laboratories used diverse techniques to prepare libraries and sequence TCR repertoires. Leukapheresis yielded between about 0.9 and 9 billion PBMCs per donor.

Using the deep immunoSEQ assay, multiplex PCR amplified TCR CDR3 regions from genomic DNA. Extracted genomic DNA from each cell subset was spread evenly across all wells of several immunoSEQ 96-well plates, with each plate serving as a replicate. For sorted subsets, approximately 200 ng of genomic DNA, equivalent to roughly 30,000 T cell genomes, went into each replicate PCR. Purified libraries were measured with a Qubit 3.0 fluorometer, size-checked on a Bioanalyzer 2100, and measured again with the KAPA Library Quantification kit. Each immunoSEQ 96-well plate was sequenced on its own single-read 150-cycle Illumina NextSeq 550 flow cell. Regarding the original processing steps: Because only junctional sequences without quality scores were contained in the immunoSEQ output, filtering matching that applied to full-length reads could not be performed. Sequences were annotated with PyIR, a Python wrapper for IgBLAST v1.9, using IMGT germline references to assign V/J genes and CDR3. Reads were filtered out if the reads had weak V/J assignments (E-value above 1e-6), no CDR3, stop codons, out-of-frame junctions, or ambiguous translated residues. V3J clonotypes were defined as sequences sharing the same inferred V gene, J gene, and CDR3 amino acid sequence. To compute the percentage overlap between repertoires, the number of shared unique clonotypes was divided by the size of the smaller repertoire. Richness of each repertoire was evaluated using RTK rarefaction, the Chao1 estimator, and Recon v2.1 estimates of unobserved clonotypes. OLGA was used to compute generation probabilities for all TCRbeta clonotypes that the gDNA method yielded from several donors. TCRdb holds this immuneACCESS table with in-frame rearrangements only. Some clones are missing; in checked studies, unresolved V genes explain under half, and the rest has no known cause. V, J and clone size derive from that table, while D and trimming were established from the DNA sequence. This sample lists hundreds of thousands of clones; 90% to 95% were detected once. Approximately 0.12% of the sample is in the top ten clones.

The CDR3 has 17 amino acids, counting the end cysteine and phenylalanine. Kept here is only the CDR3 DNA, which spans 51 bases and is read in frame from base 1. At the junction V is shortened by 3 bases and J by 0 bases; bases outside the gene matches: 6. CDR1 and CDR2, per the germline V gene, are MDHEN and SYDVKM. CD8 naive samples were obtained by positive selection for CCR7 among CD45RO-negative cells, yielding a CD45RA+CCR7+ population from which TemRA cells were excluded. The donors were healthy, HIV-negative adults who had no recently reported acute infections or vaccinations. Only Caucasian adults living in Nashville, Tennessee, USA were represented among the donors. Blood was collected by leukapheresis, and PBMCs were isolated by Ficoll-Histopaque density gradient centrifugation and then cryopreserved in liquid nitrogen vapor phase. Analytical flow cytometry was used to check the purity and quantity of every magnetically sorted T cell population. Genomic DNA was isolated from every sorted fraction and measured by UV absorbance on a Nanodrop 2000c.

Results the study describes overall, beyond this receptor: The small number of donors limited the genetic and exposure-history diversity represented. Pairwise subsampling led to the expectation that sequencing depth would affect the degree of clonotype sharing among donors. Compared with non-shared clonotypes, the clonotypes found in all four sorted-subset donors had higher generation probabilities. Around 5% of naive CD4, 3.5% of naive CD8, approximately 2.2% of memory CD4, and about 0.4% of memory CD8 clonotypes were shared across a few donors. Naive subsets generally had larger estimated clonotype richness than memory subsets did. Incomplete sequencing was indicated by rarefaction of sorted-subset datasets, despite the large sequencing depth. Sampling was restricted to blood, and TCR repertoires in tissue are likely to differ from TCR repertoires in blood.

Worth noting for this clone: No antigen is known for it. Base quality data are lacking; no much larger clone is found one base away.

The source of this sequence is a woman aged 25-40 years in good health. The rearranged segments are TRBV28 and TRBJ2-1, with TRBD2 matching 9 junction bases. The sample taken for sequencing was naive CD8+ T cells sorted from blood. What this sample's cell subset or site label stands for: CD45RA+CCR7+. The nucleotides read TGTGCCAGCAGTTTTGGCCTTAGCGGGAGCTCCTACAATGAGCAGTTCTTC. The resulting protein is CASSFGLSGSSYNEQFF.